This T cell receptor beta chain was captured in a study of tumor and adjacent non-tumor tissue in lung cancer. Points from the study as a whole: Significantly higher TCR diversity was found in tumor than normal lung.

As concerns this clonotype: Its cognate antigen is unknown. One junction end disagrees with the germline gene, perhaps due to a read error.

A modified ARM-PCR protocol with three rounds of nested PCR amplified TCRbeta. TCRdb reanalysed the multiplex PCR reads using MiXCR and keeps one entry per CDR3 protein. Seen here are over 60,000 distinct CDR3 sequences, roughly 80% observed once, and the top ten hold less than 15%. Germline CDR1 and CDR2: DFQATT and SNEGSKA (reference sequence). This CDR3 comprises 15 residues. RNA was extracted from bulk tissue without any cell sorting. This receptor was taken from a woman aged 45-59 years with non-small cell lung cancer. Sequenced sample: lung tumor tissue. The chain recombines TRBV20-1 with TRBJ2-7; 13 positions agree with TRBD2. In DNA form, the CDR3 reads TGCGGTGCTCAGAAACCGGGACTAGCGGGATACGAGCAGTACTTC. It codes for CGAQKPGLAGYEQYF.